This is a list of T cell receptor beta chains from one sample in a study of T cells after yellow fever vaccination. In TCRdb, the 5' RACE reads were re-called with MiXCR into one record per CDR3 protein. This table holds over 35,000 distinct CDR3 sequences, around 6.8% found once. This specimen was PBMCs, either bulk or a sorted T-cell subset (CD4+, CD8+, memory, or dextramer-sorted; not recorded which), taken 45 days after the yellow fever booster vaccination. These receptors were collected from a young man who received the YFV17D yellow fever vaccine. Both conserved end residues are part of each CDR3. Each record gives: D gene, J gene, clone size, V gene, CDR3 protein, CDR3 DNA. A D gene is named only where the DNA matches it firmly. For some rows the clone size is stated as once, few or many, or as a class when expanded; others skip it.

NA | TRBJ2-7 | few | TRBV6-2/TRBV6-3 | CASSLRSESYEQYF | TGTGCCAGCAGCCTACGTTCAGAAAGCTACGAGCAGTACTTC
TRBD1 | TRBJ2-7 | few | TRBV29-1 | CSATDRGGSYEQYF | TGCAGCGCCACGGACAGGGGGGGATCCTACGAGCAGTACTTC
NA | TRBJ2-1 | NA | TRBV11-2 | CASSPRAGRDYNEQFF | TGTGCCAGCAGCCCCCGTGCGGGGCGGGACTACAATGAGCAGTTCTTC
TRBD2 | TRBJ2-7 | many | TRBV27 | CASSLAGGHEQYF | TGTGCCAGCAGTCTAGCGGGAGGCCACGAGCAGTACTTC
NA | TRBJ1-5 | many | TRBV6-5 | CASGPWGSNQPQHF | TGTGCCAGCGGACCGTGGGGGAGCAATCAGCCCCAGCATTTT
TRBD2 | TRBJ2-2 | NA | TRBV20-1 | CSASSGKNTGELFF | TGCAGTGCATCTAGCGGGAAAAACACCGGGGAGCTGTTTTTT
TRBD2 | TRBJ2-1 | many | TRBV20-1 | CSANLAGVLQEQFF | TGCAGTGCAAACCTAGCGGGAGTTTTACAGGAGCAGTTCTTC
TRBD2 | TRBJ2-7 | many | TRBV12-5 | CASALAGGSGEQYF | TGTGCTAGTGCGCTAGCGGGAGGGTCCGGCGAGCAGTACTTC
NA | TRBJ2-7 | NA | TRBV20-1 | CSAPFQGPTGTAWVF | TGCAGTGCTCCTTTCCAGGGGCCAACAGGAACTGCGTGGGTTTTC
TRBD1 | TRBJ2-7 | few | TRBV28 | CASSLGRPALIGQGTSYEQYF | TGTGCCAGCAGTCTAGGTAGGCCCGCCCTAATCGGACAGGGGACATCCTACGAGCAGTACTTC
NA | TRBJ1-1 | many | TRBV12-3/TRBV12-4 | CASKRDLRTRIPEAFF | TGTGCCAGCAAGCGGGACCTTCGAACTAGAATCCCTGAAGCTTTCTTT
NA | TRBJ2-1 | many | TRBV5-1 | CASSPLPARIYNEQFF | TGCGCCAGCAGCCCCCTGCCGGCGCGGATATACAATGAGCAGTTCTTC
TRBD1 | TRBJ2-1 | many | TRBV29-1 | CSVGAQGASLNEQFF | TGCAGCGTTGGGGCCCAGGGGGCCTCTCTCAATGAGCAGTTCTTC
TRBD2 | TRBJ2-2 | NA | TRBV27 | CASSLNPPLAGGRTGELFF | TGTGCCAGCAGTCTCAACCCCCCACTGGCGGGAGGGAGGACCGGGGAGCTGTTTTTT
NA | TRBJ2-7 | few | TRBV30 | CAWRERGAYEQYF | TGTGCCTGGAGAGAAAGGGGGGCCTACGAGCAGTACTTC
TRBD1 | TRBJ2-1 | few | TRBV20-1 | CSANLQTDRVYNEQFF | TGCAGTGCCAACTTACAAACAGACAGGGTCTACAATGAGCAGTTCTTC
TRBD1 | TRBJ2-1 | many | TRBV20-1 | CSARETGTGGINEQFF | TGCAGTGCTAGAGAGACCGGGACAGGGGGAATCAATGAGCAGTTCTTC
TRBD1 | TRBJ2-3 | many | TRBV7-2 | CASSYRDRDTDTQYF | TGTGCCAGCAGCTACCGGGACAGGGACACAGATACGCAGTATTTT
NA | TRBJ1-6 | many | TRBV7-8 | CASSSLGQGPLHF | TGTGCCAGCAGCTCCCTCGGGCAGGGACCCCTCCACTTT
NA | TRBJ2-1 | few | TRBV24-1 | CATSDTQSANEQFF | TGTGCCACCAGTGATACTCAAAGCGCCAATGAGCAGTTCTTC
NA | TRBJ1-1 | many | TRBV5-5 | CASSWTDKNTEAFF | TGTGCCAGCAGCTGGACGGATAAGAACACTGAAGCTTTCTTT
TRBD2 | TRBJ2-7 | many | TRBV7-6 | CASSLLAGISYEQYF | TGTGCCAGCAGCCTACTAGCGGGAATCTCCTACGAGCAGTACTTC
NA | TRBJ2-1 | many | TRBV19 | CASSEKRTIAYNEQFF | TGTGCCAGTAGTGAAAAGAGAACTATAGCCTACAATGAGCAGTTCTTC
NA | TRBJ2-5 | many | TRBV3-1 | CASSHGLQKETQYF | TGTGCCAGCAGCCACGGTCTCCAGAAAGAGACCCAGTACTTC
TRBD1 | TRBJ2-1 | many | TRBV7-2 | CASSIPGQGIVNEQFF | TGTGCCAGCAGCATTCCGGGACAGGGCATAGTCAATGAGCAGTTCTTC
NA | TRBJ2-7 | many | TRBV18 | CASSPPGTYEQYF | TGTGCCAGCTCACCACCAGGTACCTACGAGCAGTACTTC
TRBD2 | TRBJ2-7 | few | TRBV28 | CASSRPLAGVGEQYF | TGTGCCAGCAGTAGACCACTAGCGGGAGTTGGAGAGCAGTACTTC
NA | TRBJ1-1 | many | TRBV10-3 | CAIRDRGIGDTEAFF | TGTGCCATCAGAGACCGGGGAATAGGGGACACTGAAGCTTTCTTT
NA | TRBJ2-2 | many | TRBV5-1 | CASSLGMTNTGELFF | TGCGCCAGCAGCCTTGGGATGACGAACACCGGGGAGCTGTTTTTT
NA | TRBJ2-3 | NA | TRBV20-1 | CSSSDGQPTAQYF | TGCAGTAGCTCAGACGGGCAGCCCACGGCGCAGTATTTT
NA | TRBJ1-5 | NA | TRBV3-1 | CACSGPNQPQHF | TGTGCCTGTTCGGGTCCGAATCAGCCCCAGCATTTT
NA | TRBJ2-1 | few | TRBV3-1 | CASSQDVGQKQFF | TGTGCCAGCAGCCAAGATGTAGGGCAGAAGCAGTTCTTC
NA | TRBJ2-2 | medium-sized | TRBV7-9 | CASSTNTGELFF | TGTGCCAGCAGCACGAACACCGGGGAGCTGTTTTTT
NA | TRBJ2-3 | NA | TRBV12-3/TRBV12-4 | CASSFKGVDTQYF | TGTGCCAGCAGTTTTAAGGGTGTAGATACGCAGTATTTT
NA | TRBJ1-2 | medium-sized | TRBV24-1 | CATSGPAKYGYTF | TGTGCCACCAGTGGGCCGGCCAAGTACGGCTACACCTTC
TRBD2 | TRBJ2-1 | few | TRBV19 | CASSGLAGLIDYNEQFF | TGTGCCAGTAGTGGTCTAGCGGGACTGATCGACTACAATGAGCAGTTCTTC
NA | TRBJ2-1 | NA | TRBV11-2 | CASSLEASGEQFF | TGTGCCAGCAGCTTAGAAGCCTCTGGGGAGCAGTTCTTC
NA | TRBJ2-2 | NA | TRBV7-9 | CASSLPWQTGELFF | TGTGCCAGCAGCTTACCCTGGCAGACCGGGGAGCTGTTTTTT
TRBD2 | TRBJ2-4 | many | TRBV7-2 | CASSDALAGLTSF | TGTGCCAGCAGCGATGCCCTAGCGGGACTTACTAGCTTC
TRBD1 | TRBJ1-1 | many | TRBV3-1 | CASSQPQGARAFF | TGTGCCAGCAGCCAACCACAGGGGGCGCGGGCTTTCTTT
TRBD1 | TRBJ2-3 | NA | TRBV29-1 | CSATPPWDRAYTDTQYF | TGCAGCGCCACCCCGCCCTGGGACAGGGCCTACACAGATACGCAGTATTTT
NA | TRBJ2-3 | NA | TRBV14 | CASSQESMLTQYF | TGTGCCAGCAGCCAAGAGTCTATGTTGACGCAGTATTTT
NA | TRBJ2-1 | few | TRBV4-2 | CASSQDYGSPNEQFF | TGTGCCAGCAGCCAAGATTACGGGAGCCCTAATGAGCAGTTCTTC
NA | TRBJ2-7 | few | TRBV10-3 | CAIRGRDGNYEQYF | TGTGCCATCAGGGGCAGGGACGGGAACTACGAGCAGTACTTC
NA | TRBJ2-1 | many | TRBV6-5 | CASSYRTDYNEQFF | TGTGCCAGCAGTTACCGGACAGATTACAATGAGCAGTTCTTC
TRBD1 | TRBJ2-3 | many | TRBV20-1 | CSARRDRFTDTQYF | TGCAGTGCTAGAAGGGACAGATTCACAGATACGCAGTATTTT
TRBD2 | TRBJ2-7 | many | TRBV7-3 | CASSQGRGNEQYF | TGTGCCAGCAGCCAAGGGAGGGGAAACGAGCAGTACTTC
TRBD2 | TRBJ2-7 | many | TRBV12-3/TRBV12-4 | CASSSPPRGRYNEQYF | TGTGCCAGCAGTTCTCCCCCCCGCGGGAGGTATAACGAGCAGTACTTC
NA | TRBJ2-7 | many | TRBV7-6 | CASSPGDEQYF | TGTGCCAGCAGCCCGGGGGACGAGCAGTACTTC
TRBD2 | TRBJ2-1 | NA | TRBV18 | CASSPSGIAYNEQFF | TGTGCCAGCTCACCGAGCGGGATAGCCTACAATGAGCAGTTCTTC
NA | TRBJ2-5 | NA | TRBV27 | CASKGEGALVQETQYF | TGTGCCAGCAAGGGGGAGGGAGCTCTGGTCCAAGAGACCCAGTACTTC
NA | TRBJ1-1 | few | TRBV12-3/TRBV12-4 | CASSLRDTEAFF | TGTGCCAGCAGTTTAAGGGACACTGAAGCTTTCTTT
NA | TRBJ2-3 | NA | TRBV10-3 | CAISDLAIHSTDTQYF | TGTGCCATCAGTGACCTAGCCATACATAGCACAGATACGCAGTATTTT
TRBD1 | TRBJ1-5 | NA | TRBV6-5 | CASSLRHGQGRSRQPQHF | TGTGCCAGCAGTTTACGACATGGACAGGGACGTAGCAGGCAGCCCCAGCATTTT
NA | TRBJ1-2 | few | TRBV7-9 | CASSLVEFTVTRYGYTF | TGTGCCAGCAGCTTAGTGGAGTTCACGGTGACTCGTTATGGCTACACCTTC
TRBD1 | TRBJ1-1 | many | TRBV20-1 | CSARDPRGHTEAFF | TGCAGTGCTAGAGATCCGAGGGGGCACACTGAAGCTTTCTTT
NA | TRBJ2-2 | NA | TRBV27 | CASSLTGPSTGELFF | TGTGCCAGCAGTTTAACAGGACCTTCTACCGGGGAGCTGTTTTTT